What follows are 6 T cell receptor beta chains derived from one specimen sequenced in a study of kidney transplant recipient with SARS-CoV-2 infection. Via MiXCR, TCRdb re-called the reads, giving one row per CDR3 protein. The sample contains fewer than 250,000 distinct CDR3 sequences, 29% of which appear only once. The sequenced sample was a blood sample, obtained at baseline and on day 111 from a kidney transplant recipient. Receptor source: a male patient aged 30 to 39 who had COVID-19 and was a kidney transplant recipient. Some of these T cells may belong to the graft donor.

Points on this clonotype: This sequence may be a read error, since a much larger clone differs from it by one base. The J gene is TRBJ1-2, the V gene TRBV5-4; no clear D. The V gene lost 6 bases and the J gene lost 7 bases, with 25 bases spanning the gap. The germline V gene has CDR1 SGHNT and CDR2 YYREEE (reference sequence). CDR3 length: 16 amino acids. CDR3 DNA: TGTGCCAGCAATATGAACGTACCAGGAAAGACCTGTGGCTACACCTTC. It yields the protein CASNMNVPGKTCGYTF.

Points on this clonotype: This may be a read error, as it is one base from a much larger clone. This rearrangement joins TRBV5-1 to TRBJ2-5, with 10 bases lining up with TRBD1. CDR1 is SGHRS, CDR2 YFSETQ, per germline. There are 14 residues in the CDR3. The CDR3 nucleotides read TGCGCCAGCAGCCTGGGACAGGGGCAAGAGACCCAGCACTTC. Translation: CASSLGQGQETQHF.

For this clonotype: This could be a read error, since a much larger clone is one nucleotide away. The chain couples TRBV10-3 to TRBJ1-6; 7 bases line up with TRBD1. V trimming: 9 bases; J trimming: 9 bases; junction bases outside the gene matches: 8. The germline V gene has CDR1 ENHRY and CDR2 SYGVKD. The CDR3 length is 13 residues. The CDR3 loop reads CAIGTEMISPLHF. CDR3 DNA sequence: TGTGCCATTGGGACAGAGATGATTTCACCCCTCCACTTT.

The chain combines TRBV7-9 with TRBJ2-7; D gene unclear. V lost 2 bases and J 0 bases, leaving 14 bases between the germline ends. CDR3 length: 16 amino acids. CDR1 SEHNR and CDR2 FQNEAQ come from the germline V gene (reference sequence). CDR3 protein: CASSLFPSVRSYEQYF. The DNA of the CDR3 is TGTGCCAGCAGCTTATTTCCCAGCGTTCGCTCCTACGAGCAGTACTTC.

This clonotype was seen at least ten times. The rearrangement links TRBV4-3 to TRBJ2-1, with D possibly being TRBD1 (5 bases). The CDR3 sequence is 16 residues long. Germline CDR1 and CDR2: LGHNA and YSLEER. V dropped 1 base and J dropped 2 bases, with 12 bases sitting between them. CDR3 sequence (DNA): TGCGCCAGCAGCCAAGGACAGAGCCTAACCTACAATGAGCAGTTCTTC. This codes for CASSQGQSLTYNEQFF.

This clonotype appeared many times. The chain couples TRBV2 to TRBJ1-3; D call uncertain. The germline gives CDR1 SNHLY, CDR2 FYNNEI. The CDR3 runs to 16 residues. Trimming shortened V by 6 bases and J by 0 bases, and 15 bases separated the two germline ends. CDR3: CASSAFRGGSGNTIYF. CDR3 in DNA: TGTGCCAGCAGCGCCTTCCGGGGTGGCTCTGGAAACACCATATATTTT.